The subject of this entry is one T cell receptor beta chain. Its specificity is unknown. This record comes from a study of identical twins. Study-level results: Invariant cells of the MAIT and iNKT types might have partly distorted the zero-insertion analyses. The models gave estimates that fell short of the out-of-frame TCR alpha sharing seen in monozygotic twins.

This CDR3 spans 14 amino acids. Trimming cost V 7 bases and J 2 bases, with 15 bases left between them. Germline assignment: CDR1 ENHRY and CDR2 SYGVKD. Through template switching, a universal primer site was introduced, and the cDNA contained unique molecular identifiers. Each CDR3 protein is one row after TCRdb ran MiXCR on the 5' RACE reads. The sample holds approximately 490,000 distinct CDR3 sequences, around 20% seen once. In addition, the sample was reused for a study of yellow fever vaccine responses in identical twins. That investigation notes: Vaccine-induced T cell responses in twins were reportedly observed to appear partly convergent, partly personalized.

Sequenced input: CD4+ T cells sorted from blood. The rearrangement uses TRBV10-3 and TRBJ2-7; D assignment may be TRBD1 or TRBD2 (5 bases each). This TCR was sampled from a woman younger than 30 in good health. CDR3 region: CAIKGTTLTYEQYF. The CDR3 DNA reads TGTGCCATCAAGGGGACCACCCTCACCTACGAGCAGTACTTC.